The 25 T cell receptor beta chains below were found in one sample sequenced in a study of Ad26.COV2.S vaccination and SARS-CoV-2 variants. Assay: immunoSEQ multiplex PCR; the TCRdb copy retains only in-frame clones and omits some. The sample carries 350,000 to 500,000 clones, around nine tenths recorded once. The treatment is: over 15 received Ad26.COV2.S at low or high dose, single or two shots; roughly five received placebo; per-sample allocation not given. Vaccine and placebo recipients were sampled on day 63 after the first injection. Sequencing was performed on peripheral blood, taken in a trial of Ad26.COV2.S vaccine versus placebo. The origin of the receptors is a person between 18 and 60 years old who received the Ad26.COV2.S COVID-19 vaccine or a placebo.

The rearrangement joins TRBV4-1 to TRBJ2-7, with D hard to call. V gave up 1 base and J gave up 1 base, with 8 bases separating them. Germline CDR1 MGHRA, CDR2 YSYEKL. The length of the CDR3 is 14 residues. CDR3 residues: CASSQGPESYEQYF. DNA for the CDR3: TGCGCCAGCAGCCAAGGCCCGGAATCCTACGAGCAGTACTTC.

The chain has TRBV5-6 and TRBJ2-1; 8 positions match TRBD2. The CDR3 covers 16 residues. V lost 1 base, J lost 1 base, and 4 bases stayed unmatched. CDR1 is SGHDT and CDR2 is YYEEEE in the germline V gene. In DNA form, the CDR3 reads TGTGCCAGCAGCTTGAAAGCGGGAGTATCCTACAATGAGCAGTTCTTC. It specifies CASSLKAGVSYNEQFF.

The chain is built from TRBV2 and TRBJ2-1; 10 nucleotides align to TRBD1. V was pared by 6 bases and J by 7 bases, with 24 bases of the junction left unmatched. The CDR3 loop spans 20 amino acids. CDR1 and CDR2 from the germline V gene are SNHLY and FYNNEI. CDR3 in amino acids: CASRKGTGVNRDRSGNEQFF. The DNA of the CDR3 is TGTGCCAGCAGGAAGGGGACAGGGGTCAACAGGGACCGCTCGGGGAATGAGCAGTTCTTC.

Comment on this clone: At the DNA level, this CDR3 is encoded by other sequences in the same sample as well. The rearrangement uses TRBV2 and TRBJ2-1; D is unclear. Between the trimmed V and J ends, which lost 2 bases and 6 bases, there was a span of 5 bases. The germline gives CDR1 SNHLY, CDR2 FYNNEI. CDR3 length: 12 residues. CDR3 nucleotides: TGTGCCAGCAGTGAATGGGGCAATGAGCAGTTCTTC. Translating it yields CASSEWGNEQFF. The variable domain in full, completed from reference TRBV2 and TRBJ2-1, reads EPEVTQTPSHQVTQMGQEVILRCVPISNHLYFYWYRQILGQKVEFLVSFYNNEISEKSEIFDDQFSVERPDGSNFTLKIRSTKLEDSAMYFCASSEWGNEQFFGPGTRLTVL.

The chain employs TRBV21-1 and TRBJ2-7; the table names TRBD1, a call not compared with the DNA. TRBV21-1 is a known pseudogene. The CDR3 is 17 residues long. The CDR3 loop is CASSKAAGTMFDCEQYF. DNA for the CDR3: TGTGCCAGCAGCAAAGCCGCCGGGACAATGTTTGACTGCGAGCAGTACTTC.

The J gene is TRBJ1-2, the V gene TRBV7-9, with D tentatively TRBD1 (5 bases). Trimming removed 5 bases at V and 7 bases at J, with 17 bases between. CDR3 length equals 14 residues. CDR1 and CDR2 from the germline V gene are SEHNR and FQNEAQ (reference sequence). The DNA for the CDR3 is TGTGCCAGCAGCCCCCACTTAGGGGCTGGTGGCTACACCTTC. This gives the protein CASSPHLGAGGYTF. Supplemented by reference TRBV7-9 and TRBJ1-2, the full variable domain reads DTGVSQNPRHKITKRGQNVTFRCDPISEHNRLYWYRQTLGQGPEFLTYFQNEAQLEKSRLLSDRFSAERPKGSFSTLEIQRTEQGDSAMYLCASSPHLGAGGYTFGSGTRLTVV.

This chain connects TRBV2 to TRBJ1-2; 7 bases align to TRBD1. The CDR3 length is 15 residues. V lost 4 bases and J lost 1; bases outside the gene matches: 6. Looked up from germline, CDR1 is SNHLY and CDR2 is FYNNEI. The CDR3 reads CASSVMGQNNYGYTF. CDR3 nucleotides: TGTGCCAGCAGTGTCATGGGACAGAATAACTATGGCTACACCTTC.

V gene TRBV5-1 combines with J gene TRBJ2-3; D is perhaps TRBD1 (6 bases). This CDR3 spans 13 amino acids. Trimming shortened V by 0 bases and J by 4 bases, and 6 bases separated the two germline ends. Looked up from germline, CDR1 is SGHRS and CDR2 is YFSETQ. The CDR3 coding sequence is TGCGCCAGCAGCTTGGAGGGGGCAGATACGCAGTATTTT. Translating it yields CASSLEGADTQYF. Filled out from reference TRBV5-1 and TRBJ2-3, the complete variable domain reads KAGVTQTPRYLIKTRGQQVTLSCSPISGHRSVSWYQQTPGQGLQFLFEYFSETQRNKGNFPGRFSGRQFSNSRSEMNVSTLELGDSALYLCASSLEGADTQYFGPGTRLTVL.

This clone was picked up one time. The V call is TRBV19, the J call TRBJ2-7; D is undetermined. Germline loops: CDR1 LNHDA, CDR2 SQIVND (reference sequence). CDR3 length: 16 residues. The ends were cut back, 1 base at V and 2 bases at J, with 15 bases in the middle. As DNA, the CDR3 is TGTGCCAGTAGTATAGCCGGGTCCCGCAGAGCCTACGAGCAGTACTTC. It encodes CASSIAGSRRAYEQYF.

The chain joins TRBV30 to TRBJ1-5; D is possibly TRBD1 (5 bases). This CDR3 contains 15 residues. Germline assignment: CDR1 GTSNPN and CDR2 SVGIG (reference sequence). V dropped 1 base and J dropped 0 bases, with 10 bases sitting between them. This CDR3 reads CAWSEGRRSNQPQHF. The CDR3 nucleotides are TGTGCCTGGAGTGAGGGACGGCGTAGCAATCAGCCCCAGCATTTT.

V and J are TRBV7-9 and TRBJ2-1, with TRBD2 identical over 7 bases. The ends lost 1 base at V and 0 bases at J; junction bases unmatched: 6. The CDR3 has 17 residues. Germline V gene data show CDR1 as SEHNR and CDR2 as FQNEAQ (reference sequence). This chain's CDR3 is CASSLDLAASSYNEQFF. DNA for the CDR3: TGTGCCAGCAGCTTAGACCTAGCGGCTAGCTCCTACAATGAGCAGTTCTTC.

The genes are TRBV20-1 and TRBJ1-1, with D uncertain. Germline V gene lookup returns CDR1 DFQATT and CDR2 SNEGSKA (reference sequence). CDR3 size: 9 residues. V was cut by 6 bases and J by 11 bases, with 10 bases left in between. CDR3 region: CSAAASAFF. In nucleotides, the CDR3 is TGCAGTGCAGCAGCCTCGGCTTTCTTT.

The chain joins TRBV10-3 to TRBJ2-3; 8 nucleotides agree with TRBD1. The CDR3 totals 14 residues. Germline values: CDR1 ENHRY, CDR2 SYGVKD. V shed 3 bases and J 5 bases; nucleotides not matched to a gene: 4. CDR3 residues: CAISEGRGQDTQYF. As DNA, the CDR3 is TGTGCCATCAGTGAAGGCAGGGGGCAAGATACGCAGTATTTT.

This clone was observed once. The chain couples TRBV4-1 to TRBJ1-1; the D is unclear. The CDR3 has 13 amino acids. Germline CDR1 MGHRA, CDR2 YSYEKL. V lost 4 bases and J 4 bases, leaving 10 bases between the germline ends. CDR3 loop: CASSLGPGTEAFF. The CDR3 DNA is TGCGCCAGCAGCCTTGGACCGGGCACTGAAGCTTTCTTT.

The chain couples TRBV5-1 to TRBJ2-1, with 10 bases aligning to TRBD2. Per the germline V gene, CDR1 is SGHRS and CDR2 is YFSETQ. Losses at the gene ends were 1 base for V and 7 bases for J; bases not matched to a gene: 11. The CDR3 totals 17 residues. CDR3 coding DNA: TGCGCCAGCAGCTTGCCTAGCGGGAGCCTTGGGGGGAATGAGCAGTTCTTC. This gives the protein CASSLPSGSLGGNEQFF.

The chain carries TRBV9 and TRBJ2-1, with 9 bases fitting TRBD2. This CDR3 contains 18 residues. Germline assignment: CDR1 SGDLS and CDR2 YYNGEE. Trimming at V came to 0 bases and at J to 1 base, leaving 8 bases not matched to a gene. The CDR3 bases are TGTGCCAGCAGCGTAGAGCTTAGCGGGAGAGTTTCCTACAATGAGCAGTTCTTC. Its protein product is CASSVELSGRVSYNEQFF.

This chain links TRBV7-8 with TRBJ2-1; 8 bases fit TRBD2. The junction had 7 bases not matched to a gene; V was cut back by 5 bases and J by 1 base. The CDR3 is 16 residues long. Germline V CDR1 and CDR2: SGHVS, FQNEAQ. CDR3 protein: CASSPGVAGSYNEQFF. CDR3 DNA: TGTGCCAGCAGCCCCGGCGTAGCGGGATCCTACAATGAGCAGTTCTTC.

The chain has TRBV25-1 and TRBJ2-2, with a weak D call TRBD1 (5 bases). Per germline, CDR1 MGHDK and CDR2 SYGVNS. CDR3 length: 15 residues. The ends were cut back, 1 base at V and 6 bases at J, with 12 bases in the middle. The CDR3 loop reads CASSESPGYPGELFF. DNA of the CDR3: TGTGCCAGCAGTGAATCCCCAGGGTATCCCGGGGAGCTGTTTTTT.

The genes are TRBV5-1 and TRBJ2-3; 12 nucleotides align to TRBD2. J was trimmed by 2 bases and V by 4 bases; bases with no gene match: 8. This CDR3 is built from 17 residues. Germline values: CDR1 SGHRS, CDR2 YFSETQ. The CDR3 loop is CASSPGTSGRITDTQYF. Here the CDR3 DNA reads TGCGCCAGCAGCCCGGGGACTAGCGGGCGAATCACAGATACGCAGTATTTT.

J is TRBJ2-5 and V is TRBV6-5, with D hard to call. CDR3 length: 14 residues. Between the trimmed V and J ends, which lost 7 bases and 4 bases, there was a span of 16 bases. Per the germline V gene, CDR1 is MNHEY and CDR2 is SVGAGI. CDR3 sequence reads: CASTPINRLETQYF. Written as DNA, the CDR3 is TGTGCCAGCACCCCGATCAATCGATTAGAGACCCAGTACTTC.

This clone has at least ten counts. The chain carries TRBV10-2 and TRBJ2-2, with D perhaps TRBD2 (6 bases). The V gene lost 4 bases and the J gene lost 1 base, with 10 bases spanning the gap. Looked up from germline, CDR1 is WSHSY and CDR2 is SAAADI. The CDR3 length is 15 residues. The CDR3 sequence is CASSGSGRNTGELFF. The DNA for the CDR3 is TGCGCCAGCAGTGGAAGCGGGCGGAACACCGGGGAGCTGTTTTTT.

The chain is built from TRBV5-1 and TRBJ1-1, with 9 bases fitting TRBD1. V gave up 2 bases and J gave up 4 bases; unmatched junction bases: 6. The CDR3 loop spans 15 amino acids. Germline V gene lookup returns CDR1 SGHRS and CDR2 YFSETQ. CDR3 coding DNA: TGCGCCAGCAGCTTTATCGGGACAGGGCCCACTGAAGCTTTCTTT. This gives the protein CASSFIGTGPTEAFF.

The chain joins TRBV18 to TRBJ2-7; TRBD1 aligns across 10 bases. V shed 5 bases and J 4 bases; nucleotides not matched to a gene: 5. Germline CDR1 is KGHSH and CDR2 is LQKENI. CDR3 length: 14 amino acids. The CDR3 here is CASSVGQGTYEQYF. CDR3 nucleotides: TGTGCCAGCTCAGTGGGACAGGGGACTTACGAGCAGTACTTC.

The V and J genes are TRBV11-2 and TRBJ1-6, with 7 positions matching TRBD1. CDR1 and CDR2 from the germline V gene are SGHAT and FQNNGV. V was pared by 5 bases and J by 0 bases, with 13 bases of the junction left unmatched. This CDR3 region has 19 residues. Here the CDR3 reads CASSAIAGGVSSYNSPLHF. The CDR3 nucleotides read TGTGCCAGCAGCGCTATAGCAGGGGGAGTTAGCTCCTATAATTCACCCCTCCACTTT.

This clone occurred once. The chain is built from TRBV7-9 and TRBJ1-1, with D possibly being TRBD1 (6 bases). Germline CDR1 SEHNR, CDR2 FQNEAQ (reference sequence). This CDR3 has 15 amino acids. Trimming left V 1 base short and J 0 bases short, with 9 bases between. The CDR3, as DNA: TGTGCCAGCAGCTTAGGGGACACCTTGAACACTGAAGCTTTCTTT. Its protein is CASSLGDTLNTEAFF.